This is a list of T cell receptor beta chains from one sample in a study of hypomethylating agent response in myelodysplastic syndrome. The method was immunoSEQ multiplex PCR; TCRdb's version includes in-frame clones alone and lacks a portion of them. The sample consists of 3,500 to 4,500 clones, roughly 80% of them appearing once. This specimen was bone marrow, taken before or after starting hypomethylating agent treatment for myelodysplastic syndrome (not recorded which). The receptors here all came from a human donor with myelodysplastic syndrome. CDR3s include the opening cysteine and the closing phenylalanine or tryptophan. A D gene is named only where the DNA matches it firmly. Size values are once, few and many counts, or a class for expanded clones, and some rows have none.

TGTGCCAGCTCACCAGGGGCGGGAGACACGTACCAAGAGACCCAGTACTTC	CASSPGAGDTYQETQYF	TRBV18	TRBJ2-5	-	TRBD2
TGTGCCAGCAGCTTGGGGACGAACTCCAATAAAAACATTCAGTACTTC	CASSLGTNSNKNIQYF	TRBV7-2	TRBJ2-4	-	-
TGCAGCGTTGATGGGACAGGGGGTGGCACCGGGGAGCTGTTTTTT	CSVDGTGGGTGELFF	TRBV29-1	TRBJ2-2	-	TRBD1
TGTGCCTCCAGCGGGAGGGAAGGAGAGACCCAGTACTTC	CASSGREGETQYF	TRBV30	TRBJ2-5	-	TRBD2
TGTGCCAGCAGTGTACGGACAGCCGCGATGGTTCCTGAAGCTTTCTTT	CASSVRTAAMVPEAFF	TRBV25-1	TRBJ1-1	-	-
TGTGCCAGCAGCAAAGCCTCGCACAGGGGCCTGAACACTGAAGCTTTCTTT	CASSKASHRGLNTEAFF	TRBV21-1	TRBJ1-1	-	-
TGTGCCAGCAGCTCGAGATACAGGGAAGGTAGCAATCAGCCCCAGCATTTT	CASSSRYREGSNQPQHF	TRBV11-3	TRBJ1-5	-	-
TGTGCCAGCAGCCAAGGGGCCAGCGGGACTATTTACGAGCAGTACTTC	CASSQGASGTIYEQYF	TRBV7-2	TRBJ2-7	-	TRBD2
TGTGCCAGCAGCTTAGTCCCTGGGAACACTGAAGCTTTCTTT	CASSLVPGNTEAFF	TRBV7-8	TRBJ1-1	-	-
TGTGCCAGCAGTTTCACTCAGAGGAAGGGCTATGGCTACACCTTC	CASSFTQRKGYGYTF	TRBV6-5	TRBJ1-2	-	-
TGTGCCAGCAAAGGGCGCGGGAGCTATGAGCAGTTCTTC	CASKGRGSYEQFF	TRBV2	TRBJ2-1	-	TRBD2
TGTGCCAGTAGTATATCCCCCAAGGAGCAGTACTTC	CASSISPKEQYF	TRBV19	TRBJ2-7	few	-
TGTGCCAGCGGCCAAGATGGTCCCCGAGGCAATCAGCCCCAGCATTTT	CASGQDGPRGNQPQHF	TRBV4-2	TRBJ1-5	-	-
TGTGCCAGCAGCTTGGCTATACAGGGCATCTATGGCTACACCTTC	CASSLAIQGIYGYTF	TRBV5-4	TRBJ1-2	-	-
TGTGCCAGCAGCCCGACGAACACTGAAGCTTTCTTT	CASSPTNTEAFF	TRBV28	TRBJ1-1	once	-
TGTGCCACCGGACCCCGGACTACCCAAGAGACCCAGTACTTC	CATGPRTTQETQYF	TRBV6-5	TRBJ2-5	-	-
TGTGCCAGCAGTTCCACGGGACGGAACGCTGAAGCTTTCTTT	CASSSTGRNAEAFF	TRBV28	TRBJ1-1	-	-
TGTGCCAGCAGCCCCGGGCTAGCGGGGCGCGAGCAGTACTTC	CASSPGLAGREQYF	TRBV7-6	TRBJ2-7	few	TRBD2
TGTGCCAGCAGTTTACTTGGGGCCAACGTCCTGACTTTC	CASSLLGANVLTF	TRBV27	TRBJ2-6	once	-
TGCGCCAGCAGCCCGGGAGTATACGTCCATGAGCAGTTCTTC	CASSPGVYVHEQFF	TRBV5-1	TRBJ2-1	-	-
TGCGCCAGCAGCCAAGGGGGAGGGAGGGAGGAAGGGACCCAGTACTTC	CASSQGGGREEGTQYF	TRBV4-3	TRBJ2-5	-	TRBD2
TGTGCCAGCAGCTTAACGACTAGCGGGTACCAAGAGACCCAGTACTTC	CASSLTTSGYQETQYF	TRBV7-9	TRBJ2-5	-	TRBD2
TGTGCCAGCAGTTATAAAACTACTAATGAGCAGTTCTTC	CASSYKTTNEQFF	TRBV6-5	TRBJ2-1	-	-
TGTGCCAGTAGTGACGAGGGGAGGGGCACAGATACGCAGTATTTT	CASSDEGRGTDTQYF	TRBV19	TRBJ2-3	-	TRBD2
TGTGCCAGCAGCAAAGCGGGACAGGGGGCCTATGGCTACACCTTC	CASSKAGQGAYGYTF	TRBV9	TRBJ1-2	-	TRBD1
TGCGCCAGCAGCTTGGCCAGGATGGCTCTTAACTATGGCTACACCTTC	CASSLARMALNYGYTF	TRBV5-1	TRBJ1-2	-	-
TGTGCCAGCAGTGAAGCGCTAGGGGCGGGAGCCTATGGCTACACCTTC	CASSEALGAGAYGYTF	TRBV6-1	TRBJ1-2	-	-
TGTGCCAGCAGCCTCGAGCGGATTGGTACGCAGTATTTT	CASSLERIGTQYF	TRBV7-9	TRBJ2-3	-	-
TGCACCAGCAGCTGTAGTGCACAAAGTCGGGCCAACGTCCTGACTTTC	CTSSCSAQSRANVLTF	TRBV1	TRBJ2-6	few	-
TGTGCCAGTAGTAAGGCAGGGGGCTCCTACAATGAGCAGTTCTTC	CASSKAGGSYNEQFF	TRBV19	TRBJ2-1	-	TRBD1
TGTGCCAGTAGTATAGATGTAAAAGCTCGTTACAATGAGCAGTTCTTC	CASSIDVKARYNEQFF	TRBV19	TRBJ2-1	once	-
TGCAGTGCCCTCTCTGGAAACACCATATATTTT	CSALSGNTIYF	TRBV20-1	TRBJ1-3	large	-
TGTGCCAGCAGTTCCTCTGGGGCTGGCAAAAACATTCAGTACTTC	CASSSSGAGKNIQYF	TRBV28	TRBJ2-4	-	-
TGTGCCAGCAGCGTCACACCAACAGTGGGGGAGCTGTTTTTT	CASSVTPTVGELFF	TRBV9	TRBJ2-2	-	-
TGTGCCAGCAGCCTAGGACACGGGACAGACTATGGCTACACCTTC	CASSLGHGTDYGYTF	TRBV7-9	TRBJ1-2	-	TRBD1
TGTGCCAGCAGTTCCCCAGAAGCGGGAGGTCGGGCCCAGTACTTC	CASSSPEAGGRAQYF	TRBV28	TRBJ2-5	-	TRBD2
TGTGCCAGCAGCTCCCTCGCCGGGGACCCCGGTGTTGAGCAGTTCTTC	CASSSLAGDPGVEQFF	TRBV11-2	TRBJ2-1	-	-
TGTGCCAGCACCGCCGCCGGGACAGGGAACACCGGGGAGCTGTTTTTT	CASTAAGTGNTGELFF	TRBV28	TRBJ2-2	-	TRBD1
TGTGCCATCCTTAGGCAGGGGGGTAACTATGGCTACACCTTC	CAILRQGGNYGYTF	TRBV10-3	TRBJ1-2	-	TRBD1
TGCGCCAGCAGCTTGAGTCTCTCTGGAAACACCATATATTTT	CASSLSLSGNTIYF	TRBV5-1	TRBJ1-3	-	-
TGTGCCAGCAGCCAATTCGGACTAGCGGGATCAGATACGCAGTATTTT	CASSQFGLAGSDTQYF	TRBV7-2	TRBJ2-3	-	TRBD2
TGTGCCAGCAGGGACCGGGGGAACACTGAAGCTTTCTTT	CASRDRGNTEAFF	TRBV2	TRBJ1-1	-	-
TGTGCCAGCAGCTTGAACCCCACAGATACGCAGTATTTT	CASSLNPTDTQYF	TRBV7-6	TRBJ2-3	-	-
TGTGCCAGCAGTCACGGATACTTGGGACTAGCGGATTACAATGAGCAGTTCTTC	CASSHGYLGLADYNEQFF	TRBV27	TRBJ2-1	-	TRBD2
TGTGCCAGCAGGGCCGGGGGAGAGACTAACTATGGCTACACCTTC	CASRAGGETNYGYTF	TRBV28	TRBJ1-2	-	-
TGTGCCAGCAGTTTATACGCGACTACCAACACCGGGGAGCTGTTTTTT	CASSLYATTNTGELFF	TRBV27	TRBJ2-2	-	-
TGTGCCAGCAGTCCCCTGATAGCGGGAGGGATAGAGCAGTACTTC	CASSPLIAGGIEQYF	TRBV6-5	TRBJ2-7	-	TRBD2
TGTGCCAGCAGTGAATCATTTGCCAACAGGGGTGAAGCTTTCTTT	CASSESFANRGEAFF	TRBV25-1	TRBJ1-1	-	TRBD1
TGCGCCAGCAGTCGGGACAGGGGAACCTACGAGCAGTACTTC	CASSRDRGTYEQYF	TRBV4-3	TRBJ2-7	-	TRBD1
TGTGCCAGTAATCCGGGAGGGCCCACAGATACGCAGTATTTT	CASNPGGPTDTQYF	TRBV19	TRBJ2-3	-	TRBD2
TGTGCCAGCAGCTTAAAAGGGTCTAGCACAGATACGCAGTATTTT	CASSLKGSSTDTQYF	TRBV7-9	TRBJ2-3	-	-
TGTGCCAGCAGCGAAGACCGGCGGAGTGGCTCCTACAATGAGCAGTTCTTC	CASSEDRRSGSYNEQFF	TRBV9	TRBJ2-1	-	-
TGTGCCAGCAGCTTGGGGAATACCCCCTACTACGAGCAGTACTTC	CASSLGNTPYYEQYF	TRBV7-9	TRBJ2-7	few	-
TGTGCCAGCAGCTACACTAGTGGTGAGCAGTTCTTC	CASSYTSGEQFF	TRBV7-2	TRBJ2-1	-	-
TGTGCCAGCAGCATTGACCTGAACACTGAAGCTTTCTTT	CASSIDLNTEAFF	TRBV7-6	TRBJ1-1	-	-
TGTGCCAGCAGTTTCACAGGGGTGAACACTGAAGCTTTCTTT	CASSFTGVNTEAFF	TRBV28	TRBJ1-1	-	TRBD1
TGTGCCAGCGCCGGGACTCCAATAAGCACAGATACGCAGTATTTT	CASAGTPISTDTQYF	TRBV25-1	TRBJ2-3	-	-
TGTGCCAGCAGCCCTCCCCGACTAGGCCAAGAGACCCAGTACTTC	CASSPPRLGQETQYF	TRBV11-2	TRBJ2-5	once	-